This T cell receptor beta chain came from a study of T cells in Graves' hyperthyroidism and ophthalmopathy. Study-wide points: Blood also showed most of the thyroid clonotypes that were expanded above 0.001.

RNA transcripts yielded amplified TCR beta CDR3 regions. TCR CDR3 regions were first amplified by RT-PCR with HTBI primers. TCRdb fed the multiplex PCR reads into MiXCR, producing one record per CDR3 protein. The top ten hold less than 40% of the sample, which has 700,000 to 950,000 distinct CDR3 sequences, 30% to 40% seen once. This clonotype appeared many times. The target antigen is unknown. The CDR3 spans 12 residues. Germline CDR1 DFQATT, CDR2 SNEGSKA (reference sequence). The V gene lost 0 bases and the J gene lost 2 bases, with 4 bases spanning the gap. The sequence was obtained from a woman aged 40 to 50 with Graves' hyperthyroidism. V and J are TRBV20-1 and TRBJ2-5; D remains unclear. The sequenced sample consisted of blood. The CDR3 reads CSAREGQETQYF. For the CDR3, the DNA is TGCAGTGCTAGAGAAGGGCAAGAGACCCAGTACTTC.